This TCR beta chain comes out of a study of blood T cell repertoires in COVID-19. The wider study: Samples came from the United States, Italy and Spain, spanning acute and convalescent COVID-19. The cDNA or gDNA used as material had been derived from T cells, B-cell-depleted T cells, or PBMCs.

Authors' data handling: Reference gene primer amplification gave estimated nucleated cell counts. Using immunoSEQ multiplex PCR, the repertoire was profiled, and TCRdb retains in-frame clones only, with some absent. The V and J calls and the clone size are those of that table, but D and trimming were determined from the DNA. The sample holds about 110,000 clones, around 81% seen once. This CDR3 comprises 14 residues. Trimming left V 4 bases short and J 6 bases short, with 17 bases between. Germline V gene sequence: CDR1 SGHRS, CDR2 YFSETQ. The V call is TRBV5-1, the J call TRBJ2-7, with D possibly being TRBD2 (6 bases). The clonotype was recovered from an older woman with acute or convalescent COVID-19. The specimen sequenced was peripheral blood. CDR3: CASSPLAEGSEQYF. The CDR3 DNA sequence: TGCGCCAGCAGCCCATTAGCGGAGGGGAGCGAGCAGTACTTC.